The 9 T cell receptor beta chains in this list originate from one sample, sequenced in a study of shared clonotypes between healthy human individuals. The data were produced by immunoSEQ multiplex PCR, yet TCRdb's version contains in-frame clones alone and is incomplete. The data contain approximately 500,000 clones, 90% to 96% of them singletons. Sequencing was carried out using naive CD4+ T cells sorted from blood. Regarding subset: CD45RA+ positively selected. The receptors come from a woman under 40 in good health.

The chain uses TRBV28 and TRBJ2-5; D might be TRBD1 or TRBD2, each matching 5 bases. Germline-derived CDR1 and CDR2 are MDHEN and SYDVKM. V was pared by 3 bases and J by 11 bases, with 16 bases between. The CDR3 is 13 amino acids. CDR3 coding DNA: TGTGCCAGCAGTTTGTGGGACGTCGAAGAGCAGTACTTC. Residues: CASSLWDVEEQYF.

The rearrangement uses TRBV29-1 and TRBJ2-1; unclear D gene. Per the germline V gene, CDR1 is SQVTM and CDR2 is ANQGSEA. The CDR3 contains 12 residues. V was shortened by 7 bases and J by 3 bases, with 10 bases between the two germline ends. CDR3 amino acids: CSGANVYNEQFF. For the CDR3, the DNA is TGCAGCGGGGCCAACGTCTACAATGAGCAGTTCTTC.

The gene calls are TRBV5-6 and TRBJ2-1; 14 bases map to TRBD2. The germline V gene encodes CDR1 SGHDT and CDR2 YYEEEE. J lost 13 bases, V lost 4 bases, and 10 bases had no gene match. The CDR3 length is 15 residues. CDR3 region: CASSVRLAGGELQFF. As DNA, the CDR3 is TGTGCCAGCAGCGTCCGACTAGCGGGAGGGGAGTTACAGTTCTTC.

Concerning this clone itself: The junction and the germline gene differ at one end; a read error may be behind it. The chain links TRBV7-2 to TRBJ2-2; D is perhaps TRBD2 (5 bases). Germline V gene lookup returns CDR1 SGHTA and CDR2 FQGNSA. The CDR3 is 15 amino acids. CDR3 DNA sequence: TGTGCCAGCAGCTTCGGGCGGGCGAACATCGGGGAGCTGTTTTTT. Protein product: CASSFGRANIGELFF. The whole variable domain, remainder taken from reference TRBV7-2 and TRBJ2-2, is GAGVSQSPSNKVTEKGKDVELRCDPISGHTALYWYRQSLGQGLEFLIYFQGNSAPDKSGLPSDRFSAERTGGSVSTLTIQRTQQEDSAVYLCASSFGRANIGELFFGEGSRLTVL.

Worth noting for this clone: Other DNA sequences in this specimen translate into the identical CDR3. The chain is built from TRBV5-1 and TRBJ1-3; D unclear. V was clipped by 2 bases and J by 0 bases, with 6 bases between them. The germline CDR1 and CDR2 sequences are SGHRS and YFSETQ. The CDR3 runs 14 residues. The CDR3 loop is CASSLGSSGNTIYF. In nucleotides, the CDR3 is TGCGCCAGCAGCTTAGGTAGCTCTGGAAACACCATATATTTT.

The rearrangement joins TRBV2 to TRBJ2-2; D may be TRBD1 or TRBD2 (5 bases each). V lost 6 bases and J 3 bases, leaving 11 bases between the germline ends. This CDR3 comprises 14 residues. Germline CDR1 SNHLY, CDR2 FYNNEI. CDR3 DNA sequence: TGTGCCAGCAGAGAGGTGGGGGACACCGGGGAGCTGTTTTTT. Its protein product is CASREVGDTGELFF.

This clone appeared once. The CDR3 DNA is TGTGCCAGCAGTCTGGGGGGGACTAGGGCACGTGGAGATGAGCAGTTCTTC. This encodes CASSLGGTRARGDEQFF. The chain combines TRBV5-4 with TRBJ2-1, with TRBD2 matching 8 bases. This CDR3 contains 17 residues. CDR1 is SGHNT and CDR2 is YYREEE in the germline V gene (reference sequence). Trimming took 5 bases from V and 8 from J; bases not matched to a gene: 18.

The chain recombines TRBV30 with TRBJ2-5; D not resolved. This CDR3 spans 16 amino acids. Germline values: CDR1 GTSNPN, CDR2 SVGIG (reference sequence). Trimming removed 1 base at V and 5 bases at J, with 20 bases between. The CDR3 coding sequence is TGTGCCTGGAGTGACGCCCCGCGCAGGATTCCGGAGACCCAGTACTTC. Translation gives CAWSDAPRRIPETQYF.

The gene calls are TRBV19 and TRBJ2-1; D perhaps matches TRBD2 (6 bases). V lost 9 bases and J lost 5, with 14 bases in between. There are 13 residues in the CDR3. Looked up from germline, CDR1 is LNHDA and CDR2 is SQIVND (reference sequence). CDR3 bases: TGTGCCAGCGGGACTTCCCTCCACAATGAGCAGTTCTTC. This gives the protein CASGTSLHNEQFF. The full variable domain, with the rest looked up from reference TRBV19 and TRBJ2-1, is DGGITQSPKYLFRKEGQNVTLSCEQNLNHDAMYWYRQDPGQGLRLIYYSQIVNDFQKGDIAEGYSVSREKKESFPLTVTSAQKNPTAFYLCASGTSLHNEQFFGPGTRLTVL.